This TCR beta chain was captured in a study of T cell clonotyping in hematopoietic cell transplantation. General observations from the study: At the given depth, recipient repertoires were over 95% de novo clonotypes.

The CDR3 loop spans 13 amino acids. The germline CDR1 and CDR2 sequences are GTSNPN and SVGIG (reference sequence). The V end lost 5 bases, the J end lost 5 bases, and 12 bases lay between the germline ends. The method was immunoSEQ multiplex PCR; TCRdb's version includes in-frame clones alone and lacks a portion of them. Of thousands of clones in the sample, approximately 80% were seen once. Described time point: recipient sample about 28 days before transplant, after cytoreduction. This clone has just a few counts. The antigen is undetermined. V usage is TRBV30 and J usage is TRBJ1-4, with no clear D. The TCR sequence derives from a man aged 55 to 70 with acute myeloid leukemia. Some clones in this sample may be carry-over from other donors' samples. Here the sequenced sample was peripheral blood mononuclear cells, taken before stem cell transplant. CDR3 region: CAWDGSRNEKLFF. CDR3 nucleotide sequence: TGTGCCTGGGACGGGTCACGAAATGAAAAACTGTTTTTT.